The 23 T cell receptor delta chains below all came from one sample that was sequenced in a study of gamma-delta chains in newborns, infants, children. TCRdb fed the reads into CATT to redo clone calling. The sample has over 2,000 delta-chain clones; about 1.5% are singletons. Input material: blood. These TCRs come from a child who was a newborn, infant or young child, either healthy, febrile or measles-vaccinated (not recorded which).

The sample holds a few counts of this clone. This DNA translates differently at residue 13 from the TCRdb protein, which is that of a much larger clone; a read error is likely, and the protein shown is the DNA's own translation. The chain employs TRDV2 and TRDJ2; 8 nucleotides agree with TRDD3. CDR3 length: 18 residues. Per germline, CDR1 GEAIGNYY and CDR2 EKD. The J segment lost 6 bases and the V segment lost 0 bases, leaving 14 bases of the junction unmatched. DNA of the CDR3: TGTGCCTGTGACACCGTCAAAGTACTGGGGGCCCCGGCAGCACAACTCTTCTTT. Its protein is CACDTVKVLGAPAAQLFF.

Concerning this clone: TCRdb lists the protein of a much larger clone for this DNA, which differs at residue 16, so this is likely a read error; the protein given here is translated from the DNA itself. The CDR3 protein is CACDIIKLSTGGYTDELIF. DNA for the CDR3: TGTGCCTGTGACATCATTAAACTCAGTACTGGGGGTTACACCGATGAACTCATCTTT. The chain couples TRDV2 to TRDJ1; TRDD3 matches 8 bases. The CDR3 consists of 19 residues. The germline gives CDR1 GEAIGNYY, CDR2 EKD.

In its sample, this clone ranks as medium-sized (0.01 to 0.1%). Other DNA sequences of this sample code for an identical CDR3. The CDR3 loop is CARLGGLPTHLLGDPYTDKLIF. CDR3 nucleotide sequence: TGTGCCCGATTGGGAGGCCTTCCTACGCACTTACTGGGGGACCCCTACACCGATAAACTCATCTTT. This sequence joins TRDV1 and TRDJ1; the D gene could be TRDD2 or TRDD3 (9 bases each). The germline CDR1 and CDR2 sequences are TSWWSYY and QGS. The CDR3 has 22 amino acids.

This clone has only a few counts. TCRdb gives a protein that differs at residue 9 from what the DNA encodes, so the protein here is translated from the DNA. The rearrangement joins TRDV1 to TRDJ1; D perhaps matches TRDD2 (6 bases). The CDR3 has 22 amino acids. Germline lookup yields CDR1 TSWWSYY and CDR2 QGS. Deletions cut 1 base from V and 1 base from J, with 31 bases between. CDR3 region: CALGEPYRTYFLPGGVTDKLIF. In DNA form, the CDR3 reads TGTGCTCTTGGGGAACCATACCGTACGTACTTCCTTCCCGGGGGGGTCACCGATAAACTCATCTTT.

This clone is deemed medium-sized (0.01 to 0.1%). This sample also contains other DNA sequences that code for the same CDR3. This chain joins TRDV1 and TRDJ1, with 10 bases identical to TRDD3. V shed 2 bases, J shed 4 bases, and the junction held 25 bases outside the gene matches. In germline, CDR1 is TSWWSYY, CDR2 QGS. CDR3 length: 22 residues. The CDR3 loop is CALGENSPGGNPWGISIDKLIF. The CDR3 DNA is TGTGCTCTTGGGGAAAATTCCCCCGGCGGCAATCCCTGGGGGATAAGCATCGATAAACTCATCTTT.

This clone turned up a few times. A far larger clone is one nucleotide away, so this likely arose from a read error. The sample holds other DNA sequences that translate to the same CDR3. The chain joins TRDV1 to TRDJ1, with 8 positions matching TRDD3. The germline gives CDR1 TSWWSYY, CDR2 QGS. There are 19 residues in the CDR3. V dropped 3 bases and J dropped 1; count of bases not matched to a gene: 16. The CDR3: CALGDRISSPWGSTDKLIF. In DNA form, the CDR3 reads TGTGCTCTTGGGGACAGAATTTCTTCCCCCTGGGGGAGCACCGATAAACTCATCTTT.

Of note for this clone: A much larger clone differs from this one at a single base, so this may be a read error. V and J are TRDV1 and TRDJ1; 10 nucleotides agree with TRDD3. Germline CDR1 is TSWWSYY and CDR2 is QGS. CDR3 length: 24 amino acids. This CDR3 reads CALGERGVTTDWGILLGSTDKFIF. In DNA form, the CDR3 reads TGTGCTCTTGGGGAACGGGGGGTTACTACGGACTGGGGGATTCTTCTTGGATCCACCGATAAATTCATCTTT.

Note on this clone: A far larger clone is one base from this, pointing to a likely read error. Other nucleotide sequences from this sample produce the same CDR3. V usage is TRDV1 and J usage is TRDJ1, with 11 bases that match TRDD3. This CDR3 region has 21 residues. The germline gives CDR1 TSWWSYY, CDR2 QGS. The J segment lost 0 bases and the V segment lost 1 base, leaving 16 bases of the junction unmatched. CDR3 loop: CALGEPPAPMGDTPYTDKLIF. DNA for the CDR3: TGTGCTCTTGGGGAACCTCCCGCTCCTATGGGGGATACGCCTTACACCGATAAACTCATCTTT.

This clone was detected only a few times. The protein held in TCRdb is that of a much larger clone and does not match this DNA's translation at residue 3, likely because of a read error; the protein shown is translated from the DNA. The DNA for the CDR3 is TGTGCCCTCCCCTTTCCCACAAACCTACTGTACACCGATAAACTCATCTTT. Encoded protein: CALPFPTNLLYTDKLIF. The genes are TRDV3 and TRDJ1; D might be TRDD2 (5 bases). This CDR3 comprises 17 residues. The ends were cut back, 5 bases at V and 0 bases at J, with 25 bases in the middle. CDR1 TVYSNPD and CDR2 GDNSRS come from the germline V gene (reference sequence). The full variable domain, with the rest looked up from reference TRDV3 and TRDJ1, is CDKVTQSSPDQTVASGSEVVLLCTYDTVYSNPDLFWYRIRPDYSFQFVFYGDNSRSEGADFTQGRFSVKHILTQKAFHLVISPVRTEDSATYYCALPFPTNLLYTDKLIFGKGTRVTVEP.

Turning to this clone: This likely stems from a read error, as it lies one base from a far larger clone. The sample holds other DNA sequences that translate to the same CDR3. CDR3 in amino acids: CALGEPSAITGGYASDKLIF. CDR3 nucleotides: TGCGCTCTTGGGGAACCTTCTGCCATTACTGGGGGATACGCTTCCGATAAACTCATCTTT. J is TRDJ1 and V is TRDV1; 13 bases agree with TRDD3. CDR3 size: 20 residues. Germline V gene sequence: CDR1 TSWWSYY, CDR2 QGS.

In its sample, this clone was seen a few times. Possible read error: a much larger clone is one base away. The same CDR3 is also encoded by other DNA sequences in this sample. The rearrangement links TRDV2 to TRDJ3, with 12 bases aligning to TRDD3. The CDR3 totals 25 residues. Germline-derived CDR1 and CDR2 are GEAIGNYY and EKD. The CDR3 here is CACDTAIRTGGYNSVRAWDTRQMFF. CDR3 coding DNA: TGTGCCTGTGACACGGCTATCCGAACTGGGGGATACAATTCGGTTAGGGCCTGGGACACCCGACAGATGTTCTTC.

This clone was picked up a small number of times. The TCRdb protein comes from a much larger clone and disagrees with this DNA's translation at residue 3, likely due to a read error; the protein given here is derived from the DNA. The chain joins TRDV1 to TRDJ1, with 11 bases that match TRDD3. Germline CDR1 is TSWWSYY and CDR2 is QGS. The length of the CDR3 is 18 residues. In DNA, the CDR3 is TGTGCTCGTGGGGAATTTCCTACCCTTGGGGGATACGTGCATAAACTCATCTTT. It encodes CARGEFPTLGGYVHKLIF.

This clone is deemed medium-sized. The rearrangement uses TRDV3 and TRDJ1, with 8 bases that match TRDD3. Looked up from germline, CDR1 is TVYSNPD and CDR2 is GDNSRS (reference sequence). The CDR3 has 13 amino acids. V lost 2 bases to trimming and J lost 4 bases; unmatched junction nucleotides: 6. CDR3 loop: CAFCLGEDDKLIF. As DNA, the CDR3 is TGTGCCTTTTGTCTGGGGGAGGACGATAAACTCATCTTT.

This clone is labeled medium-sized. The same CDR3 is also encoded by other DNA sequences in this sample. This chain connects TRDV3 to TRDJ1; D unclear. Looked up from germline, CDR1 is TVYSNPD and CDR2 is GDNSRS (reference sequence). This CDR3 is 13 amino acids long. Trimming stripped 2 bases from V and 0 bases from J, with 10 bases between. This CDR3 is CAFDPLYTDKLIF. The CDR3 DNA follows: TGTGCCTTTGACCCCTTATACACCGATAAACTCATCTTT.

About this clone: This may arise from a read error, as a much more abundant clone is one base away. This chain links TRDV1 with TRDJ1; 10 bases agree with TRDD3. The trim removed 2 bases at V and 0 bases at J, leaving 27 bases unmatched. Germline V lookup: CDR1 TSWWSYY, CDR2 QGS. This CDR3 contains 24 residues. CDR3 coding DNA: TGTGCTCTTGGGGAATTTAGGCCTTCCCCCTTCTCTTACTGGGGGATGCAGTACACCGATAAACTCATCTTT. Its protein product is CALGEFRPSPFSYWGMQYTDKLIF.

This clone was detected a few times. TCRdb's protein, taken from a much larger clone, differs from this DNA's translation at residue 5, likely owing to a read error; the protein displayed comes from the DNA. The V gene is TRDV1, the J gene TRDJ1; TRDD3 agrees at 11 bases. This CDR3 contains 21 residues. V shed 5 bases and J 0 bases; nucleotides not matched to a gene: 20. Germline V gene lookup returns CDR1 TSWWSYY and CDR2 QGS. The CDR3 loop reads CALGKPPAPMGDTPYTDKLIF. The CDR3 coding sequence is TGTGCTCTTGGGAAACCTCCCGCTCCGATGGGGGATACGCCTTACACCGATAAACTCATCTTT.

This clone was detected only a few times. A far larger clone lies a single base away; this is likely a read error. The sample holds other DNA sequences that translate to the same CDR3. The CDR3 loop is CAIIAGIRDGADKLIF. The CDR3 nucleotides read TGTGCCATTATAGCGGGGATACGCGATGGAGCCGATAAACTCATCTTT. V usage is TRDV2 and J usage is TRDJ1; 9 bases are shared with TRDD3. This CDR3 region has 16 residues. Germline CDR1 is GEAIGNYY and CDR2 is EKD. The ends lost 9 bases at V and 3 bases at J; junction bases unmatched: 16.

This clone was seen a handful of times. TCRdb assigns this DNA the protein of a much larger clone, which departs from its translation at residue 14; this likely reflects a read error, and the protein shown comes from translating the DNA. The V and J genes are TRDV1 and TRDJ1; 7 nucleotides line up with TRDD3. The CDR3 spans 18 residues. Germline V lookup: CDR1 TSWWSYY, CDR2 QGS. CDR3 residues: CALGELFGWGPYTHKLIF. CDR3 coding DNA: TGTGCTCTTGGGGAACTTTTTGGCTGGGGGCCTTACACCCATAAACTCATCTTT.

This clone was seen a few times. One base separates it from a far larger clone, so it is likely a read error. In the same sample, other DNA sequences code for this CDR3. The chain recombines TRDV2 with TRDJ1; 9 positions agree with TRDD3. The CDR3 runs 16 residues. Germline trimming cut 9 bases from V and 3 bases from J; bases unmatched to any gene: 16. CDR1 is GEAIGNYY and CDR2 is EKD in the germline V gene. Here the CDR3 reads CAIIAGIRDGADKLIF. CDR3 nucleotides: TGTGCCATCATAGCGGGGATACGTGATGGAGCCGATAAACTCATCTTT.

This clone came up a few times. TCRdb's protein for this DNA is that of a much larger clone and differs from the translation at residue 6, likely a read error; the protein shown is the DNA translation. V usage is TRDV1 and J usage is TRDJ1, with 10 bases identical to TRDD3. This CDR3 is 22 amino acids long. Per the germline V gene, CDR1 is TSWWSYY and CDR2 is QGS. V lost 2 bases, J lost 0 bases, and 21 bases stayed unmatched. The DNA of the CDR3 is TGTGCTCTTGGGGAATTCCAATCCTACCCAGTGGGGGATACAGGGTACACCGATAAACTCATCTTT. Amino acid sequence: CALGEFQSYPVGDTGYTDKLIF.

The sample holds a few counts of this clone. Since a much larger clone is just one base distant, this may be a read error. Other DNA sequences in the sample encode the same CDR3. The rearrangement uses TRDV1 and TRDJ1; 7 nucleotides line up with TRDD3. V trimming: 1 base; J trimming: 10 bases; junction bases outside the gene matches: 18. The V gene's germline CDR1 is TSWWSYY and CDR2 QGS. This CDR3 has 17 residues. The CDR3 is CALGEPRVYWGDMGLIF. CDR3 DNA: TGTGCTCTTGGGGAACCTCGTGTGTACTGGGGAGACATGGGACTCATCTTT.

Judged by abundance, this clone is hyperexpanded. At the DNA level, this CDR3 is encoded by other sequences in the same sample as well. This chain joins TRDV2 and TRDJ1; 8 bases are shared with TRDD3. Germline V gene lookup returns CDR1 GEAIGNYY and CDR2 EKD. The CDR3 runs 16 residues. Trimming took 5 bases from V and 0 from J; bases not matched to a gene: 10. CDR3 sequence: CACGPGGRRHTDKLIF. The CDR3, as DNA: TGTGCCTGTGGACCTGGGGGACGCCGCCACACCGATAAACTCATCTTT.

No V gene was called, and the J gene is TRDJ3; the tabulated D call, TRDD3, remains unverified against the DNA. CDR3 length: 16 amino acids. The CDR3 reads CAILGASSWDTRQMFF. The DNA of the CDR3 is TGTGCCATACTGGGGGCTAGCTCCTGGGACACCCGACAGATGTTTTTC.